Listed below are T cell receptor beta chains from one sample, sequenced in a study of graft-versus-host responses after intestinal transplantation. Their antigens are not known. Clones were sequenced by immunoSEQ multiplex PCR, and TCRdb holds only the in-frame ones, with some missing. The table records 100,000 or so clones, 90% to 95% of them present only once. The sample consisted of unstimulated CD4+ T cells sorted from spleen or lymph node cells, taken before intestinal transplant. The receptors originated from a human donor who received an intestinal transplant. Both conserved end residues are part of each CDR3. D genes are given only for firm matches. The listing skips clone size in some rows; elsewhere it reads once, few, many or a size class.

v_call: TRBV5-1
d_call: TRBD1
clone_size: .
j_call: TRBJ1-2
cdr3_nt: TGCGCCAGCAGCAGGGGACAGGGCCCCACCTATGGCTACACCTTC
cdr3_aa: CASSRGQGPTYGYTF

v_call: TRBV7-9
d_call: TRBD1
clone_size: .
j_call: TRBJ1-1
cdr3_nt: TGTGCCAGCAGCTCCCCGGAGGGGGCCGGGGTGATGAACACTGAAGCTTTCTTT
cdr3_aa: CASSSPEGAGVMNTEAFF

v_call: TRBV4-1
d_call: TRBD2
clone_size: .
j_call: TRBJ2-3
cdr3_nt: TGCGCCAGCAGTCCCAGACTAGCGGGAGGAGGCACAGATACGCAGTATTTT
cdr3_aa: CASSPRLAGGGTDTQYF

v_call: TRBV15
d_call: .
clone_size: .
j_call: TRBJ1-4
cdr3_nt: TGTGCCACCAGCAGAGCTCCCGCCCTGGCGGTACGGGAAAAACTGTTTTTT
cdr3_aa: CATSRAPALAVREKLFF

v_call: TRBV6-1
d_call: .
clone_size: .
j_call: TRBJ1-4
cdr3_nt: TGTGCCAGCAGTGAGGACAGAGTTAATGAAAAACTGTTTTTT
cdr3_aa: CASSEDRVNEKLFF

v_call: TRBV9
d_call: TRBD1
clone_size: .
j_call: TRBJ1-2
cdr3_nt: TGTGCCAGCAGCGAGGGCAGGGGGTTCTCTAACTATGGCTACACCTTC
cdr3_aa: CASSEGRGFSNYGYTF

v_call: TRBV25-1
d_call: TRBD2
clone_size: few
j_call: TRBJ2-1
cdr3_nt: TGTGCCAGCAGTGGACTAGCGGGCTACAATGAGCAGTTCTTC
cdr3_aa: CASSGLAGYNEQFF

v_call: TRBV15
d_call: .
clone_size: .
j_call: TRBJ1-2
cdr3_nt: TGTGCCACCAGCAGTAGGGGGGGCGTCTACTATGGCTACACCTTC
cdr3_aa: CATSSRGGVYYGYTF

v_call: TRBV7-2
d_call: TRBD2
clone_size: .
j_call: TRBJ2-5
cdr3_nt: TGTGCCAGCAGCTGGTTAGCGGGGGCGATACAAGAGACCCAGTACTTC
cdr3_aa: CASSWLAGAIQETQYF

v_call: TRBV6-5
d_call: TRBD1
clone_size: .
j_call: TRBJ1-4
cdr3_nt: TGTGCCAGCAGTGAAAGGGGGCAGGGGGAAAAACTGTTTTTT
cdr3_aa: CASSERGQGEKLFF

v_call: TRBV5-6
d_call: .
clone_size: .
j_call: TRBJ1-4
cdr3_nt: TGTGCCAGCAGCTCGGCCGGGGGGGCAACTAATGAAAAACTGTTTTTT
cdr3_aa: CASSSAGGATNEKLFF

v_call: TRBV7-9
d_call: TRBD1
clone_size: .
j_call: TRBJ1-2
cdr3_nt: TGTGCCAGCAGCCCGGGACAGATTAACTATGGCTACACCTTC
cdr3_aa: CASSPGQINYGYTF

v_call: TRBV11-2
d_call: .
clone_size: .
j_call: TRBJ2-7
cdr3_nt: TGTGCCAGCAGCATTAGGGCAGGGCACTCCTACGAGCAGTACTTC
cdr3_aa: CASSIRAGHSYEQYF

v_call: TRBV6-5
d_call: TRBD1
clone_size: .
j_call: TRBJ1-2
cdr3_nt: TGTGCCAGCAACCGACAGGGGGGTAACTATGGCTACACCTTC
cdr3_aa: CASNRQGGNYGYTF

v_call: TRBV4-2
d_call: TRBD2
clone_size: .
j_call: TRBJ2-7
cdr3_nt: TGTGCCAGCAGCCAAGATCTTCCGGGAGGGCCCGAGCAGTACTTC
cdr3_aa: CASSQDLPGGPEQYF

v_call: TRBV4-3
d_call: TRBD2
clone_size: .
j_call: TRBJ2-5
cdr3_nt: TGCGCCAGCAGCCAAAAGCGGGGGGGCCCGCTAGAGACCCAGTACTTC
cdr3_aa: CASSQKRGGPLETQYF

v_call: TRBV2
d_call: TRBD1
clone_size: .
j_call: TRBJ1-1
cdr3_nt: TGTGCCAGTCTTACCCCGGGACAGCTAAACACTGAAGCTTTCTTT
cdr3_aa: CASLTPGQLNTEAFF

v_call: TRBV6-6
d_call: TRBD2
clone_size: .
j_call: TRBJ2-1
cdr3_nt: TGTGCCAGCAGTCAGCGGGAGGGCCCCATCAATGAGCAGTTCTTC
cdr3_aa: CASSQREGPINEQFF

v_call: TRBV9
d_call: .
clone_size: .
j_call: TRBJ2-3
cdr3_nt: TGTGCCAGCAGCGCCTGGCGGTCTTCGGCAGATACGCAGTATTTT
cdr3_aa: CASSAWRSSADTQYF

v_call: TRBV29-1
d_call: TRBD2
clone_size: .
j_call: TRBJ2-5
cdr3_nt: TGCAGCGTTGAAGATTTCCCGGGAGGGCCCCGAGAGACCCAGTACTTC
cdr3_aa: CSVEDFPGGPRETQYF

v_call: TRBV30
d_call: .
clone_size: .
j_call: TRBJ2-1
cdr3_nt: TGTGCCTGGAGTCCACAATCGGGACTTGCCTACAATGAGCAGTTCTTC
cdr3_aa: CAWSPQSGLAYNEQFF

v_call: TRBV18
d_call: .
clone_size: .
j_call: TRBJ2-1
cdr3_nt: TGTGCCAGCTCACCACCGGTGCTAGCGTCCAATGAGCAGTTCTTC
cdr3_aa: CASSPPVLASNEQFF

v_call: TRBV6-5
d_call: TRBD1
clone_size: .
j_call: TRBJ2-7
cdr3_nt: TGTGCCAGCAGATGGACAGGCACCTACGAGCAGTACTTC
cdr3_aa: CASRWTGTYEQYF

v_call: TRBV18
d_call: TRBD1
clone_size: .
j_call: TRBJ2-3
cdr3_nt: TGTGCCAGCTCACCGTTTGTCCGACAGGGGGCCACAGATACGCAGTATTTT
cdr3_aa: CASSPFVRQGATDTQYF

v_call: TRBV5-1
d_call: TRBD1
clone_size: .
j_call: TRBJ1-5
cdr3_nt: TGCGCCAGCAGCTGGTTGGGACAGGGCCAGCCCCAGCATTTT
cdr3_aa: CASSWLGQGQPQHF

v_call: TRBV14
d_call: .
clone_size: once
j_call: TRBJ1-1
cdr3_nt: TGTGCCAGCAGTCCTCGGGGGGCTAAGGCTGAAGCTTTCTTT
cdr3_aa: CASSPRGAKAEAFF

v_call: TRBV10-3
d_call: TRBD1
clone_size: few
j_call: TRBJ1-1
cdr3_nt: TGTGCCATCGCTGTTGAGACAGGGGCTGAAGCTTTCTTT
cdr3_aa: CAIAVETGAEAFF

v_call: TRBV30
d_call: TRBD1
clone_size: .
j_call: TRBJ2-5
cdr3_nt: TGTGCCTGGACCCATTCCCGCCGCCGGGACAGGGGCACGCGGGAGACCCAGTACTTC
cdr3_aa: CAWTHSRRRDRGTRETQYF

v_call: TRBV18
d_call: .
clone_size: .
j_call: TRBJ2-1
cdr3_nt: TGTGCCAGCTCATTTTCGTCTCGCGGGACCTCCTACAATGAGCAGTTCTTC
cdr3_aa: CASSFSSRGTSYNEQFF

v_call: TRBV27
d_call: .
clone_size: .
j_call: TRBJ1-5
cdr3_nt: TGTGCCAGCAGTTTAACATATAGCAATCAGCCCCAGCATTTT
cdr3_aa: CASSLTYSNQPQHF

v_call: TRBV27
d_call: .
clone_size: few
j_call: TRBJ1-1
cdr3_nt: TGTGCCAGCAGTTTACATCGGGGGACTGAAGCTTTCTTT
cdr3_aa: CASSLHRGTEAFF

v_call: TRBV6-5
d_call: TRBD1
clone_size: .
j_call: TRBJ1-2
cdr3_nt: TGTGCCAGCAGGGGCCGGGACAGTTTCTATGGCTACACCTTC
cdr3_aa: CASRGRDSFYGYTF

v_call: TRBV6-5
d_call: TRBD1
clone_size: .
j_call: TRBJ1-4
cdr3_nt: TGTGCCAGCAGTTATGACAGGGGAGGCGAAAAACTGTTTTTT
cdr3_aa: CASSYDRGGEKLFF

v_call: TRBV6-5
d_call: TRBD1
clone_size: .
j_call: TRBJ2-4
cdr3_nt: TGTGCCAGCAGACCGGACAGGGTTGGGAACATTCAGTACTTC
cdr3_aa: CASRPDRVGNIQYF

v_call: TRBV27
d_call: TRBD1
clone_size: once
j_call: TRBJ1-2
cdr3_nt: TGTGCCAGCACCCGGGACAGGGACATCTATGGCTACACCTTC
cdr3_aa: CASTRDRDIYGYTF

v_call: TRBV7-8
d_call: TRBD2
clone_size: .
j_call: TRBJ2-5
cdr3_nt: TGTGCCAGCAGCCCCCGTAGGAAAGCGGGGGGAATAACTCCAACTCCACAAGAGACCCAGTACTTC
cdr3_aa: CASSPRRKAGGITPTPQETQYF

v_call: TRBV7-9
d_call: .
clone_size: .
j_call: TRBJ1-2
cdr3_nt: TGTGCCAGCAGCCTCGCACAGGGTTTCTATGGCTACACCTTC
cdr3_aa: CASSLAQGFYGYTF

v_call: TRBV7-2
d_call: TRBD1
clone_size: .
j_call: TRBJ2-7
cdr3_nt: TGTGCCAGCAGCTTCAGACAGGGTGGGGGCTACGAGCAGTACTTC
cdr3_aa: CASSFRQGGGYEQYF

v_call: TRBV7-8
d_call: TRBD2
clone_size: .
j_call: TRBJ2-1
cdr3_nt: TGTGCCAGCAGTCGTGGGACTAGCGGGAGCAGTCCCTACAATGAGCAGTTCTTC
cdr3_aa: CASSRGTSGSSPYNEQFF

v_call: TRBV5-1
d_call: .
clone_size: .
j_call: TRBJ2-1
cdr3_nt: TGCGCCAGCAGCTTTACTTGGACTTCGAGGGAGCAGTTCTTC
cdr3_aa: CASSFTWTSREQFF

v_call: TRBV5-1
d_call: TRBD2
clone_size: .
j_call: TRBJ2-3
cdr3_nt: TGCGCCAGCAGCTTGGCCGGGACTAGCGGCACAGATACGCAGTATTTT
cdr3_aa: CASSLAGTSGTDTQYF

v_call: TRBV19
d_call: TRBD2
clone_size: .
j_call: TRBJ2-1
cdr3_nt: TGTGCCAGTAAACTGGGCGGGAGGGCCTTCAATGAGCAGTTCTTC
cdr3_aa: CASKLGGRAFNEQFF

v_call: TRBV5-1
d_call: .
clone_size: .
j_call: TRBJ2-7
cdr3_nt: TGCGCCAGCAGCTTCACAGTTGGCAGAACCTACGAGCAGTACTTC
cdr3_aa: CASSFTVGRTYEQYF

v_call: TRBV19
d_call: .
clone_size: few
j_call: TRBJ1-1
cdr3_nt: TGTGCCAGTAAAAACGACGACAGGAACACTGAAGCTTTCTTT
cdr3_aa: CASKNDDRNTEAFF

v_call: TRBV4-1
d_call: .
clone_size: .
j_call: TRBJ2-5
cdr3_nt: TGCGCCAGCAGCATGGGGGCGACATTCCAAGAGACCCAGTACTTC
cdr3_aa: CASSMGATFQETQYF

v_call: TRBV18
d_call: TRBD2
clone_size: .
j_call: TRBJ2-5
cdr3_nt: TGTGCCAGCTCACCACCGGTTGGTAGCGGGAGCAAGCAAGAGACCCAGTACTTC
cdr3_aa: CASSPPVGSGSKQETQYF

v_call: TRBV7-9
d_call: .
clone_size: .
j_call: TRBJ2-1
cdr3_nt: TGTGCCAGCAGCTTTTTCCTATCCCATGAGCAGTTCTTC
cdr3_aa: CASSFFLSHEQFF

v_call: TRBV19
d_call: TRBD1
clone_size: .
j_call: TRBJ1-2
cdr3_nt: TGTGCCAGTAGTTATTCCCATCGAACGTTACGGGACAGGGGGAATAACTTC
cdr3_aa: CASSYSHRTLRDRGNNF

v_call: TRBV4-1
d_call: .
clone_size: .
j_call: TRBJ2-7
cdr3_nt: TGCGCCAGCAGCCAACCAACCGTCGGGAGCGGGTCCTACGAGCAGTACTTC
cdr3_aa: CASSQPTVGSGSYEQYF

v_call: TRBV6-1
d_call: TRBD1
clone_size: .
j_call: TRBJ1-6
cdr3_nt: TGTGCCAGCAGTGAGAGGGACAGTGGCTCCTATAATTCACCCCTCCACTTT
cdr3_aa: CASSERDSGSYNSPLHF

v_call: TRBV10-3
d_call: TRBD2
clone_size: once
j_call: TRBJ2-7
cdr3_nt: TGTGCCATCAGGGAGCGACTAGCGCTTCACGAGCAGTACTTC
cdr3_aa: CAIRERLALHEQYF

v_call: TRBV4-2
d_call: TRBD2
clone_size: .
j_call: TRBJ2-1
cdr3_nt: TGTGCCAGCAGCCACCCCACCCCCCCCGATAGCGGGAGGGCCTACAATGAGCAGTTCTTC
cdr3_aa: CASSHPTPPDSGRAYNEQFF